This passage covers 8 T cell receptor beta chains from one sample sequenced in a study of blood T cell repertoires in COVID-19. The protocol was immunoSEQ multiplex PCR, while the TCRdb copy is restricted to in-frame clones and leaves out a portion. The profile covers about 260,000 clones, with 85% to 90% appearing a single time and around 0.8% taken by the ten largest. Specimen: PBMCs or T cells enriched from blood (not recorded which). Receptors originate from a man in his fifties or sixties who had been exposed to COVID-19.

The chain couples TRBV19 to TRBJ1-4; TRBD1 might be the D (6 bases). The CDR3 is 14 residues long. Germline CDR1 LNHDA, CDR2 SQIVND (reference sequence). V shed 5 bases and J shed 7 bases, with 14 bases lying between them. The CDR3 sequence is CASSYTGNGEKLFF. CDR3 coding DNA: TGTGCCAGTAGTTATACAGGGAACGGTGAAAAACTGTTTTTT.

The V gene is TRBV5-1, the J gene TRBJ1-6, with D perhaps TRBD1 (6 bases). The CDR3 extends over 15 amino acids. V shed 0 bases and J shed 6 bases, with 10 bases lying between them. The germline gives CDR1 SGHRS, CDR2 YFSETQ. The CDR3, as DNA: TGCGCCAGCAGCTTGGCTGCAGGGGTTAATTCACCCCTCCACTTT. It encodes CASSLAAGVNSPLHF.

This clone was detected ten times or more. This rearrangement joins TRBV19 to TRBJ2-1; 8 bases map to TRBD1. V lost 5 bases and J lost 7; bases outside the gene matches: 4. CDR1 LNHDA and CDR2 SQIVND come from the germline V gene (reference sequence). This CDR3 comprises 13 residues. The CDR3 nucleotides are TGTGCCAGTAGTTGGACAGGGTGGAATGAGCAGTTCTTC. Translating it yields CASSWTGWNEQFF.

The V call is TRBV25-1, the J call TRBJ2-6; a possible D gene is TRBD1 (6 bases). The CDR3 runs 15 residues. Looked up from germline, CDR1 is MGHDK and CDR2 is SYGVNS. V lost 4 bases, J lost 2 bases, and 9 bases lay in between. DNA of the CDR3: TGTGCCAGCAGTGTCCCAGGGGCTGGGGCCAACGTCCTGACTTTC. It is translated as CASSVPGAGANVLTF.

A few counts support this clone. The chain uses TRBV9 and TRBJ2-7, with 12 bases fitting TRBD1. The V gene's germline CDR1 is SGDLS and CDR2 YYNGEE. The CDR3 consists of 15 residues. Unmatched junction bases numbered 4, after V lost 4 bases and J lost 2 bases. CDR3 sequence (DNA): TGTGCCAGCAGCTGGGGACAGGGGGCGGCCTACGAGCAGTACTTC. This gives the protein CASSWGQGAAYEQYF. Filled out from reference TRBV9 and TRBJ2-7, the complete variable domain reads DSGVTQTPKHLITATGQRVTLRCSPRSGDLSVYWYQQSLDQGLQFLIQYYNGEERAKGNILERFSAQQFPDLHSELNLSSLELGDSALYFCASSWGQGAAYEQYFGPGTRLTVT.

The V and J genes are TRBV7-2 and TRBJ1-2, with D perhaps matching TRBD1 (5 bases). There are 16 residues in the CDR3. Germline CDR1 is SGHTA and CDR2 is FQGNSA. Trimming took 0 bases from V and 5 from J, leaving 16 bases between them. The CDR3 nucleotides are TGTGCCAGCAGCTTAGCCCCAAATGCGGCAGGGTATGGCTACACCTTC. This codes for CASSLAPNAAGYGYTF.

The CDR3 here is CASSQGQLVVTDTQYF. CDR3 sequence (DNA): TGTGCCAGCTCACAGGGACAGTTGGTCGTTACAGATACGCAGTATTTT. The rearrangement links TRBV18 to TRBJ2-3, with 7 bases identical to TRBD1. The CDR3 has 16 amino acids. CDR1 is KGHSH, CDR2 LQKENI, per germline. V shed 4 bases and J 3 bases; nucleotides not matched to a gene: 10. The entire variable domain, with the rest obtained from reference TRBV18 and TRBJ2-3, is as follows: NAGVMQNPRHLVRRRGQEARLRCSPMKGHSHVYWYRQLPEEGLKFMVYLQKENIIDESGMPKERFSAEFPKEGPSILRIQQVVRGDSAAYFCASSQGQLVVTDTQYFGPGTRLTVL.

This clone has only a few counts. The DNA of the CDR3 is TGTGCCAGCAGCTTAAGCGCGACTAGCGGATACAATGAGCAGTTCTTC. It translates to CASSLSATSGYNEQFF. The chain couples TRBV7-9 to TRBJ2-1, with 9 bases lining up with TRBD2. Unmatched junction bases numbered 6, after V lost 2 bases and J lost 4 bases. The CDR3 is made up of 16 amino acids. The V gene's germline CDR1 is SEHNR and CDR2 FQNEAQ (reference sequence).